The rows below give T cell receptor beta chains drawn from one sample of a study of control samples from healthy donors and cancer patients. Method: immunoSEQ multiplex PCR; TCRdb's copy keeps in-frame clones and lacks some. The table shows roughly 160,000 clones, with about 90% occurring only once. Source material: blood. These receptors were obtained from a young woman in good health. Each CDR3 is given with its conserved first and last residue. Each record gives: J gene, V gene, CDR3 protein.

j_gene: TRBJ2-2
v_gene: TRBV18
CDR3aa: CASSPTLLAGGPSGELFF

j_gene: TRBJ1-2
v_gene: TRBV28
CDR3aa: CASSSLEGVYGYTF

j_gene: TRBJ2-3
v_gene: TRBV25-1
CDR3aa: CASSLLGGSGGAADTQYF

j_gene: TRBJ1-6
v_gene: TRBV30
CDR3aa: CAWSSSAADSPLHF

j_gene: TRBJ1-2
v_gene: TRBV3-1/TRBV3-2
CDR3aa: CASLDVGFYGYTF

j_gene: TRBJ2-2
v_gene: TRBV20-1
CDR3aa: CSASIAGGASGELFF

j_gene: TRBJ1-5
v_gene: TRBV19
CDR3aa: CASSTAGHLLNQPQHF

j_gene: TRBJ1-2
v_gene: TRBV19
CDR3aa: CASSPIGSSYGYTF

j_gene: TRBJ2-1
v_gene: TRBV19
CDR3aa: CASTIGTAGGYNEQFF

j_gene: TRBJ2-5
v_gene: TRBV19
CDR3aa: CASSIDFPRAGAQETQYF

j_gene: TRBJ1-3
v_gene: TRBV19
CDR3aa: CASSTTTGYSGNTIYF

j_gene: TRBJ2-1
v_gene: TRBV7-6
CDR3aa: CASSPGQGAWNEQFF

j_gene: TRBJ2-6
v_gene: TRBV29-1
CDR3aa: CSVVGTGANVLTF

j_gene: TRBJ1-5
v_gene: TRBV28
CDR3aa: CASRPQGYSNQPQHF

j_gene: TRBJ1-5
v_gene: TRBV10-3
CDR3aa: CAISERDAREGNQPQHF

j_gene: TRBJ1-5
v_gene: TRBV19
CDR3aa: CASKATLIRGSNQPQHF

j_gene: TRBJ2-1
v_gene: TRBV7-9
CDR3aa: CASSLALGLAGAYNEQFF

j_gene: TRBJ2-1
v_gene: TRBV11-3
CDR3aa: CASSLAWGGNNEQFF

j_gene: TRBJ2-7
v_gene: TRBV12-3/TRBV12-4
CDR3aa: CASSRTGPVEQYF

j_gene: TRBJ2-2
v_gene: TRBV9
CDR3aa: CASSPSGGSRNTGELFF